These T cell receptor beta chains were read from a single sample in a study of cytomegalovirus exposure and HLA in healthy donors. Profiled with immunoSEQ multiplex PCR; TCRdb holds only in-frame clones, not every one. The repertoire holds nearly 200,000 clones, with 84% as singletons. Sequenced: PBMCs. These receptors all stem from a woman aged 25 to 39 in good health and CMV-seropositive. Both conserved end residues are part of each CDR3. D genes are given only for firm matches. A clone size is listed for some rows: how often the clone was seen (once, few, many), or a class if it is expanded.

j_call	d_call	clone_size	cdr3_length	v_call	cdr3_aa	cdr3_nt
TRBJ2-1	TRBD1	.	15	TRBV7-9	CASSPPGQGYNEQFF	TGTGCCAGCAGCCCCCCCGGACAGGGGTACAATGAGCAGTTCTTC
TRBJ2-1	.	.	13	TRBV7-2	CASSPSQGPRGIF	TGTGCCAGCAGCCCGAGCCAAGGACCACGGGGGATCTTC
TRBJ2-3	TRBD2	.	15	TRBV4-2	CASSQTLADTDTQYF	TGTGCCAGCAGCCAGACACTAGCGGACACAGATACGCAGTATTTT
TRBJ2-7	TRBD2	.	16	TRBV27	CASSSPGRASSYEQYF	TGTGCCAGCAGTTCCCCCGGGAGGGCGAGCTCCTACGAGCAGTACTTC
TRBJ2-3	TRBD1	.	16	TRBV15	CATSRGQGVWMDTQYF	TGTGCCACCAGCAGAGGACAGGGAGTTTGGATGGATACGCAGTATTTT
TRBJ1-2	TRBD1	.	14	TRBV2	CASSRDRGTYGYTF	TGTGCCAGCAGCCGGGACAGGGGGACGTATGGCTACACCTTC
TRBJ2-5	TRBD2	.	17	TRBV7-2	CASTFTHGLAAQKTQYF	TGTGCCAGCACCTTTACTCATGGACTAGCGGCTCAGAAGACCCAGTACTTC
TRBJ2-5	TRBD1	.	15	TRBV4-1	CASSQDGTGVETQYF	TGCGCCAGCAGCCAAGACGGGACAGGGGTAGAGACCCAGTACTTC
TRBJ1-5	.	.	15	TRBV15	CATRPTEGGNQPQHF	TGTGCCACCAGGCCTACCGAGGGCGGGAATCAGCCCCAGCATTTT
TRBJ2-7	.	.	13	TRBV5-6	CASSLRLAYEQYF	TGTGCCAGCAGCTTGCGATTAGCCTACGAGCAGTACTTC
TRBJ2-7	.	.	13	TRBV27	CASSLLLAYEQYF	TGTGCCAGCAGTTTATTGTTAGCCTACGAGCAGTACTTC
TRBJ1-5	TRBD1	.	14	TRBV6-5	CASRKTGGDQPQHF	TGTGCCAGCAGGAAAACAGGGGGCGATCAGCCCCAGCATTTT
TRBJ1-1	.	.	15	TRBV5-1	CASSFGVAMNTEAFF	TGCGCCAGCAGCTTCGGGGTCGCGATGAACACTGAAGCTTTCTTT
TRBJ2-1	.	once	16	TRBV6-5	CASSYTRAEGNDEQFF	TGTGCCAGCAGTTATACTAGGGCCGAGGGAAACGATGAGCAGTTCTTC
TRBJ1-1	TRBD1	.	13	TRBV15	CATSRDAGGTAFF	TGTGCCACCAGCAGAGACGCAGGGGGTACAGCTTTCTTT
TRBJ2-5	.	.	14	TRBV6-5	CASSYLGEGETQYF	TGTGCCAGCAGTTACCTCGGAGAGGGAGAGACCCAGTACTTC
TRBJ1-5	TRBD1	.	16	TRBV2	CASSEGTGLRNQPQHF	TGTGCCAGCAGTGAAGGGACAGGGCTGAGAAATCAGCCCCAGCATTTT
TRBJ2-1	TRBD2	.	16	TRBV4-2	CASSQDGLAGSNEQFF	TGTGCCAGCAGCCAAGATGGCCTAGCGGGTTCGAATGAGCAGTTCTTC
TRBJ2-7	.	.	13	TRBV7-8	CASSLARAYEQYF	TGTGCCAGCAGCTTAGCGAGAGCGTACGAGCAGTACTTC
TRBJ2-7	TRBD1	.	14	TRBV2	CASSVDRSWWEQYF	TGTGCCAGCAGTGTGGACAGGTCATGGTGGGAGCAGTACTTC
TRBJ1-2	TRBD1	.	15	TRBV5-1	CASSLAPGQGYGYTF	TGCGCCAGCAGCTTGGCCCCGGGACAGGGTTATGGCTACACCTTC
TRBJ2-3	TRBD2	.	16	TRBV5-1	CASSLAGTSGTDTQYF	TGCGCCAGCAGCTTGGCCGGGACTAGCGGTACAGATACGCAGTATTTT
TRBJ2-1	.	.	16	TRBV7-9	CASSLVGGYDYNEQFF	TGTGCCAGCAGCTTAGTCGGGGGTTACGACTACAATGAGCAGTTCTTC